This T cell receptor beta chain was obtained from a study of blood T cell repertoires in COVID-19. Background on the study: The analysed material was cDNA or gDNA that came from T cells, B-cell-depleted T cells, or PBMCs.

The CDR3 sequence is 13 residues long. Trimming took off 3 bases at V and 7 bases at J, with 12 bases between the two ends. Germline V gene lookup returns CDR1 MDHEN and CDR2 SYDVKM. The table came from immunoSEQ multiplex PCR; TCRdb's copy has only in-frame clones and leaves some out. This table holds approximately 120,000 clones, more than 65% found once. The clonotype was recovered from a human donor in a cohort sampled during active COVID-19. The sequenced material came from peripheral blood. The chain recombines TRBV28 with TRBJ1-1; maybe TRBD1 (5 bases). For the CDR3, the DNA is TGTGCCAGCAGTTTTCAGCCGACAGTTGAAGCTTTCTTT. Its protein product is CASSFQPTVEAFF.